What follows are 10 T cell receptor beta chains derived from one specimen sequenced in a study of beta chain features in type 1 diabetes. Of the isolated RNA, all was reverse transcribed, and so the sequenced material was expressed TCRB transcripts. Profiled with immunoSEQ multiplex PCR; TCRdb holds only in-frame clones, not every one. The sample holds roughly 400,000 clones; approximately 16% are singletons and the top ten take about 0.02%. Sequencing used naive CD4+ T cells from blood. The receptors originated from a woman aged 18-30 years in good health.

This CDR3 is CASSFGGTNEQFF. CDR3 in DNA: TGTGCCAGCAGCTTCGGAGGGACCAATGAGCAGTTCTTC. This sequence joins TRBV7-2 and TRBJ2-1; a weak D match, TRBD2 (6 bases). This CDR3 comprises 13 residues. Germline V gene sequence: CDR1 SGHTA, CDR2 FQGNSA. Trimming pared 3 bases from V and 6 bases from J, leaving 9 bases between. Filled out from reference TRBV7-2 and TRBJ2-1, the complete variable domain reads GAGVSQSPSNKVTEKGKDVELRCDPISGHTALYWYRQSLGQGLEFLIYFQGNSAPDKSGLPSDRFSAERTGGSVSTLTIQRTQQEDSAVYLCASSFGGTNEQFFGPGTRLTVL.

V is TRBV29-1 and J is TRBJ2-7, with TRBD2 as a possible D gene (7 bases). Germline CDR1 and CDR2: SQVTM and ANQGSEA. This CDR3 spans 15 amino acids. V was shortened by 6 bases and J by 1 base, with 19 bases between the two germline ends. The CDR3 spells CSVGGVGGASYEQYF. The CDR3, as DNA: TGCAGCGTCGGCGGCGTAGGGGGGGCATCCTACGAGCAGTACTTC.

This clone occurred a few times. This sequence joins TRBV5-4 and TRBJ1-2; a weak D match, TRBD1 (6 bases). Per the germline V gene, CDR1 is SGHNT and CDR2 is YYREEE (reference sequence). The CDR3 has 15 amino acids. The germline V and J ends were trimmed by 0 bases and 5 bases, with 14 bases remaining between them. CDR3 loop: CASSLAAGANYGYTF. The CDR3 bases are TGTGCCAGCAGCTTGGCGGCAGGGGCAAATTATGGCTACACCTTC.

The rearrangement joins TRBV27 to TRBJ1-5; D might be TRBD1 (6 bases). V gave up 6 bases and J gave up 1 base, with 7 bases separating them. The CDR3 loop spans 13 amino acids. The germline V gene encodes CDR1 MNHEY and CDR2 SMNVEV (reference sequence). The DNA for the CDR3 is TGTGCCAGCAGGACAGGCAGCAATCAGCCCCAGCATTTT. Translation gives CASRTGSNQPQHF.

A few counts support this clone. The rearrangement links TRBV28 to TRBJ2-3, with 7 bases identical to TRBD1. V shed 6 bases, J shed 5 bases, and the junction held 2 bases outside the gene matches. Germline V gives CDR1 MDHEN, CDR2 SYDVKM. This CDR3 has 12 residues. CDR3 nucleotide sequence: TGTGCCAGCAGACAGGGGATAGATACGCAGTATTTT. Protein: CASRQGIDTQYF.

V usage is TRBV28 and J usage is TRBJ2-3; D might be TRBD2 (6 bases). V was cut by 6 bases and J by 7 bases, with 23 bases left in between. The CDR3 length is 16 residues. CDR1 and CDR2 from the germline V gene are MDHEN and SYDVKM. The CDR3 is CASSLLATGASYTQYF. DNA for the CDR3: TGTGCCAGCAGCCTCCTGGCGACGGGAGCATCTTATACGCAGTATTTT. The variable domain in full, with the rest retrieved from reference TRBV28 and TRBJ2-3, is DVKVTQSSRYLVKRTGEKVFLECVQDMDHENMFWYRQDPGLGLRLIYFSYDVKMKEKGDIPEGYSVSREKKERFSLILESASTNQTSMYLCASSLLATGASYTQYFGPGTRLTVL.

The V call is TRBV7-8, the J call TRBJ2-1; D ambiguous. This CDR3 comprises 10 residues. Germline V gives CDR1 SGHVS, CDR2 FQNEAQ. The V end was cut by 5 bases, the J end by 9 bases, with 5 bases between. CDR3: CASSPSEQFF. The CDR3 nucleotides read TGTGCCAGCAGCCCTAGTGAGCAGTTCTTC. The variable domain in full, with the rest retrieved from reference TRBV7-8 and TRBJ2-1, is GAGVSQSPRYKVAKRGQDVALRCDPISGHVSLFWYQQALGQGPEFLTYFQNEAQLDKSGLPSDRFFAERPEGSVSTLKIQRTQQEDSAVYLCASSPSEQFFGPGTRLTVL.

The chain employs TRBV5-4 and TRBJ2-1; weak D call: TRBD2 (7 bases). This CDR3 is 13 amino acids long. Trimming stripped 1 base from V and 7 bases from J, with 9 bases between. Germline CDR1 is SGHNT and CDR2 is YYREEE (reference sequence). CDR3 sequence reads: CASSLRGANEQFF. The CDR3 DNA sequence: TGTGCCAGCAGCTTGCGGGGGGCTAATGAGCAGTTCTTC.

This clone was seen only a few times. The rearrangement joins TRBV5-4 to TRBJ2-3; TRBD1 might be the D (6 bases). CDR3 length: 13 residues. With 4 bases removed from V and 4 bases from J, the gap between germline ends came to 10 bases. Looked up from germline, CDR1 is SGHNT and CDR2 is YYREEE (reference sequence). Written as DNA, the CDR3 is TGTGCCAGCAGCAAAACAGGGCCAGATACGCAGTATTTT. This translates into CASSKTGPDTQYF.

The rearrangement links TRBV19 to TRBJ2-7; possibly TRBD2 for D (5 bases). Between the trimmed V and J ends, which lost 10 bases and 3 bases, there was a span of 13 bases. The CDR3 sequence is 12 residues long. The germline V gene has CDR1 LNHDA and CDR2 SQIVND (reference sequence). The CDR3 is CATQDFYYEQYF. The CDR3 bases are TGTGCCACCCAGGACTTTTACTACGAGCAGTACTTC.